Below, 18 T cell receptor beta chains from the same sample are listed, as sequenced in a study of T cells after posttransplantation cyclophosphamide. Clones were read by immunoSEQ multiplex PCR, and TCRdb kept only the in-frame ones, dropping some. Listed for the sample are fewer than 55,000 clones, none seen a single time. The sequenced sample consisted of PBMCs. All receptors derive from a middle-aged man in good health, CMV-negative, and a related stem cell transplant donor.

In its sample, this clone was seen a few times. Here the CDR3 reads CASSGERGGRETQYF. The CDR3 region has the DNA TGTGCCAGCAGTGGGGAGCGGGGGGGCCGGGAGACCCAGTACTTC. The chain combines TRBV2 with TRBJ2-5, with 10 bases matching TRBD2. V gave up 4 bases and J gave up 5 bases; unmatched junction bases: 7. Germline V lookup: CDR1 SNHLY, CDR2 FYNNEI. This CDR3 is built from 15 residues.

This clone has ten or more counts. This chain connects TRBV6-1 to TRBJ1-5; 7 nucleotides agree with TRBD1. J was trimmed by 4 bases and V by 2 bases; bases with no gene match: 8. The CDR3 length is 16 residues. Germline assignment: CDR1 MNHNS and CDR2 SASEGT. The CDR3 spells CASSETDRASNQPQHF. Written as DNA, the CDR3 is TGTGCCAGCAGTGAAACCGACAGGGCGTCTAATCAGCCCCAGCATTTT.

This clone was seen a few times. The chain joins TRBV25-1 to TRBJ1-1; tentative D call: TRBD1 (5 bases). Germline V CDR1 and CDR2: MGHDK, SYGVNS. The CDR3 is 13 residues long. Trimming cost V 2 bases and J 6 bases, with 10 bases left between them. DNA for the CDR3: TGTGCCAGCAGTGAAGCAGGGTACCCTGAAGCTTTCTTT. Translation: CASSEAGYPEAFF.

This clone was detected many times. This chain links TRBV9 with TRBJ1-2, with 7 bases that match TRBD1. Trimming at V came to 6 bases and at J to 4 bases, leaving 6 bases not matched to a gene. This CDR3 region has 13 residues. Germline V gives CDR1 SGDLS, CDR2 YYNGEE. CDR3 sequence (DNA): TGTGCCAGCACCCAGACAGGGCCCTATGGCTACACCTTC. Protein sequence: CASTQTGPYGYTF.

Many counts were recorded for this clone. The chain links TRBV5-1 to TRBJ2-1, with TRBD2 identical over 9 bases. CDR1 is SGHRS, CDR2 YFSETQ, per germline. V was pared by 2 bases and J by 6 bases, with 3 bases of the junction left unmatched. CDR3 length: 14 residues. The CDR3 reads CASSFGTSINEQFF. In DNA form, the CDR3 reads TGCGCCAGCAGCTTCGGGACTAGCATCAATGAGCAGTTCTTC.

This clone was observed at least ten times. The gene calls are TRBV9 and TRBJ2-7; weak D call: TRBD2 (6 bases). CDR3 length: 19 residues. V was trimmed by 6 bases and J by 3 bases, leaving 31 bases between them. Germline V lookup: CDR1 SGDLS, CDR2 YYNGEE. DNA for the CDR3: TGTGCCAGCATCCCCTTTCCTCCTAGCGTCCCGGTTATAGACTACGAGCAGTACGTC. Residues: CASIPFPPSVPVIDYEQYV.

This clone showed up many times. The rearrangement uses TRBV18 and TRBJ2-1; 10 bases map to TRBD2. Trimming removed 5 bases from V and 6 bases from J; junction bases left unmatched: 10. Per germline, CDR1 KGHSH and CDR2 LQKENI. This CDR3 is 16 amino acids long. CDR3 loop: CASSALWSGRGNEQFF. DNA of the CDR3: TGTGCCAGCTCAGCCCTATGGAGCGGGAGGGGCAATGAGCAGTTCTTC.

This clone was found many times. This chain uses TRBV4-3 with TRBJ1-2, with D unresolved. Germline V CDR1 and CDR2: LGHNA, YSLEER. Trimming shortened V by 3 bases and J by 7 bases, and 18 bases separated the two germline ends. This CDR3 has 15 residues. The DNA of the CDR3 is TGCGCCAGCAGCCAGCTACCCGGGTCCGCTAGTGGCTACACCTTC. Translation gives CASSQLPGSASGYTF.

The table lists this clone with many counts. The rearrangement joins TRBV11-3 to TRBJ1-1; possible D gene TRBD1, 6 bases. Deletions cut 1 base from V and 4 bases from J, with 13 bases between. The V gene's germline CDR1 is SGHNT and CDR2 YENEEA. CDR3 length: 15 amino acids. The CDR3 DNA reads TGTGCCAGCAGCTTAGGGACAGTGAAAAGCACTGAAGCTTTCTTT. Translated: CASSLGTVKSTEAFF.

This clone was counted between two and nine times. The chain uses TRBV29-1 and TRBJ2-5; 8 nucleotides line up with TRBD1. Looked up from germline, CDR1 is SQVTM and CDR2 is ANQGSEA. This CDR3 contains 13 residues. The ends lost 7 bases at V and 2 bases at J; junction bases unmatched: 6. The chain's CDR3 is CSASGGAQETQYF. DNA of the CDR3: TGCAGCGCCTCAGGGGGCGCACAAGAGACCCAGTACTTC.

Many counts were recorded for this clone. This chain uses TRBV4-2 with TRBJ2-2; TRBD1 agrees at 7 bases. The germline gives CDR1 LGHNA, CDR2 YNFKEQ. The CDR3 totals 15 residues. Unmatched junction bases numbered 5, after V lost 3 bases and J lost 4 bases. CDR3 sequence reads: CASSHRQGSTGELFF. The CDR3 nucleotides are TGTGCCAGCAGCCATCGACAGGGATCCACCGGGGAGCTGTTTTTT.

This clone was found many times. V is TRBV7-2 and J is TRBJ2-3; 11 bases align to TRBD2. Germline V gives CDR1 SGHTA, CDR2 FQGNSA. V lost 2 bases to trimming and J lost 4 bases; unmatched junction nucleotides: 5. CDR3 length equals 16 residues. CDR3 in amino acids: CASSLSSSGGADTQYF. The CDR3 nucleotides read TGTGCCAGCAGCTTAAGTAGTAGCGGGGGGGCAGATACGCAGTATTTT.

Comment on this clone: At one end, the junction sequence differs from germline, possibly due to a read error. The gene calls are TRBV19 and TRBJ2-5; a possible D gene is TRBD2 (5 bases). The germline V gene encodes CDR1 LNHDA and CDR2 SQIVND (reference sequence). There are 13 residues in the CDR3. The CDR3 reads CASSMRFGETLYF. CDR3 DNA sequence: TGTGCCAGTAGTATGCGGTTCGGGGAGACCCTGTACTTC.

There are many counts of this clone. Compared with germline, one end of the junction differs, possibly owing to a read error. V and J are TRBV5-1 and TRBJ1-1; D unresolved. The CDR3 covers 15 residues. Per the germline V gene, CDR1 is SGHRS and CDR2 is YFSETQ. CDR3 region: CASSLEGTRDTEAFF. The CDR3 DNA is TGCGCCAGCAGTTTGGAGGGTACGAGGGACACTGAAGCTTTCTTT. Full variable domain (rest looked up from reference TRBV5-1 and TRBJ1-1): KAGVTQTPRYLIKTRGQQVTLSCSPISGHRSVSWYQQTPGQGLQFLFEYFSETQRNKGNFPGRFSGRQFSNSRSEMNVSTLELGDSALYLCASSLEGTRDTEAFFGQGTRLTVV.

This clone has at least ten counts. The gene calls are TRBV6-6 and TRBJ1-3; possible D gene TRBD1, 6 bases. The V end lost 6 bases, the J end lost 4 bases, and 13 bases lay between the germline ends. The length of the CDR3 is 14 residues. Per the germline V gene, CDR1 is MNHNY and CDR2 is SVGAGI (reference sequence). The chain's CDR3 is CASSVGAAGNTIYF. Here the CDR3 DNA reads TGTGCCAGCAGCGTGGGGGCCGCGGGAAACACCATATATTTT.

The table lists this clone with a few counts. CDR3 region: CASSVVGATNEKLFF. CDR3 in DNA: TGTGCCAGCAGCGTAGTCGGGGCAACTAATGAAAAACTGTTTTTT. The chain couples TRBV9 to TRBJ1-4; D is unclear. The germline V gene encodes CDR1 SGDLS and CDR2 YYNGEE. CDR3 size: 15 residues. V lost 0 bases and J lost 0, with 6 bases in between.

Ten or more counts support this clone. V and J are TRBV10-3 and TRBJ1-5; D is ambiguous. V shed 4 bases and J shed 5 bases, with 12 bases lying between them. Germline CDR1 reads ENHRY; CDR2 reads SYGVKD. This CDR3 has 14 residues. The CDR3 spells CAISVAPSDQPQHF. CDR3 DNA sequence: TGTGCCATCAGTGTAGCACCGTCCGATCAGCCCCAGCATTTT.

Many counts were recorded for this clone. J is TRBJ1-5 and V is TRBV11-2; no definite D call. V was clipped by 8 bases and J by 1 base, with 12 bases between them. The CDR3 contains 14 residues. Germline CDR1 reads SGHAT; CDR2 reads FQNNGV. The CDR3 here is CASSIRGSNQPQHF. The DNA for the CDR3 is TGTGCCAGCTCCATCCGAGGGAGCAATCAGCCCCAGCATTTT.